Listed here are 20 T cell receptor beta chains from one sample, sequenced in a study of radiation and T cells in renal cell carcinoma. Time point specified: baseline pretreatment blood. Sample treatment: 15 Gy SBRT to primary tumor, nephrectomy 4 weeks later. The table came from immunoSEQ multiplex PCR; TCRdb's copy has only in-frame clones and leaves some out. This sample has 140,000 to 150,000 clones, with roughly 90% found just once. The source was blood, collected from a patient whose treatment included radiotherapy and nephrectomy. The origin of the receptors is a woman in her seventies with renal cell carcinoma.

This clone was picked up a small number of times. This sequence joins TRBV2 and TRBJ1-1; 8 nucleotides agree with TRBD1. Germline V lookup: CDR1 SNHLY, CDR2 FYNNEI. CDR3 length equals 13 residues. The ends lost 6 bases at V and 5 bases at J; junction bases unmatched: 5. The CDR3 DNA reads TGTGCCAGCAGGCGGACAGGGAGAACTGAAGCTTTCTTT. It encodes CASRRTGRTEAFF. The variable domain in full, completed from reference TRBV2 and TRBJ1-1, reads EPEVTQTPSHQVTQMGQEVILRCVPISNHLYFYWYRQILGQKVEFLVSFYNNEISEKSEIFDDQFSVERPDGSNFTLKIRSTKLEDSAMYFCASRRTGRTEAFFGQGTRLTVV.

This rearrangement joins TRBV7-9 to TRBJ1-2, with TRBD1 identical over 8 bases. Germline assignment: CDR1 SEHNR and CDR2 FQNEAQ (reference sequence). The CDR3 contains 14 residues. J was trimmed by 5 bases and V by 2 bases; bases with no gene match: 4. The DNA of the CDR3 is TGTGCCAGCAGCTTAAGGCAGGGGGCTTATGGCTACACCTTC. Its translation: CASSLRQGAYGYTF.

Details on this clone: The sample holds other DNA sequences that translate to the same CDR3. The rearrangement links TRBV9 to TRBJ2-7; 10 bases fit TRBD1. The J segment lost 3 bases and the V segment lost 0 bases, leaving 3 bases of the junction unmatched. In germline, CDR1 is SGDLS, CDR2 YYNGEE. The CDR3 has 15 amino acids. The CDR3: CASSVAGTGDYEQYF. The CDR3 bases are TGTGCCAGCAGCGTAGCTGGGACAGGGGACTACGAGCAGTACTTC.

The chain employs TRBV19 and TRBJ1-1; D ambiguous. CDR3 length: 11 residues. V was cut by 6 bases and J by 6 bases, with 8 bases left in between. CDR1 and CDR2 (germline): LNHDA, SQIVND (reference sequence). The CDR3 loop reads CASRKGSEAFF. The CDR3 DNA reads TGTGCCAGTAGAAAAGGATCTGAAGCTTTCTTT.

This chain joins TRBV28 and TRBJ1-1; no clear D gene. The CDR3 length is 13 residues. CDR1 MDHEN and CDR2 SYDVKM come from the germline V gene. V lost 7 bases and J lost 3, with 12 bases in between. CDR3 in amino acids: CASTNSLYTEAFF. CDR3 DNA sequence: TGTGCCAGCACGAATTCGCTTTACACTGAAGCTTTCTTT.

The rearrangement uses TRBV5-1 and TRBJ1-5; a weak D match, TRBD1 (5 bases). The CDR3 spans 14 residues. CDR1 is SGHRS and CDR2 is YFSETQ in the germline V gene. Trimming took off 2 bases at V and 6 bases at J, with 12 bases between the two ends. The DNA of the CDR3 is TGCGCCAGCAGCTTATCGGGGGAGCTTCAGCCCCAGCATTTT. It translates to CASSLSGELQPQHF.

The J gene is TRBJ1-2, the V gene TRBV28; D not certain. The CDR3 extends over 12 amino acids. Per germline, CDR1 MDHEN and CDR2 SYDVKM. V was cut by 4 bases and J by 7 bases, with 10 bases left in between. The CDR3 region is CASSYLGSGYTF. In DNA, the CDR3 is TGTGCCAGCAGTTACTTAGGCAGTGGCTACACCTTC.

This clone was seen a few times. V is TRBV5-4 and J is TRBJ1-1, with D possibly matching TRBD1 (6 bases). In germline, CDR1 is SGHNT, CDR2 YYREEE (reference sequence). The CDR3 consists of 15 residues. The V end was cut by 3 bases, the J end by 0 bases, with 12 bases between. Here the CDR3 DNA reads TGTGCCAGCAGCTCACAGGGTCCCATGAACACTGAAGCTTTCTTT. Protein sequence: CASSSQGPMNTEAFF.

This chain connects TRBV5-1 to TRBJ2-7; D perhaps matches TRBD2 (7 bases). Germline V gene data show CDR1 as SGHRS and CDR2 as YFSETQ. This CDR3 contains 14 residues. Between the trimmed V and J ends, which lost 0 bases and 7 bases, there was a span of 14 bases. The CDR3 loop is CASSLEGEGREQYF. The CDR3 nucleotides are TGCGCCAGCAGCTTGGAGGGGGAGGGGAGGGAGCAGTACTTC.

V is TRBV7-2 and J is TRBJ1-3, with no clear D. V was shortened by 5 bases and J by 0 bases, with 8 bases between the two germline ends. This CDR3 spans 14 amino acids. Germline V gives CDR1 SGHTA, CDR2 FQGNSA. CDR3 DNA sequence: TGTGCCAGCAGCCGAGACCTCTCTGGAAACACCATATATTTT. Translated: CASSRDLSGNTIYF.

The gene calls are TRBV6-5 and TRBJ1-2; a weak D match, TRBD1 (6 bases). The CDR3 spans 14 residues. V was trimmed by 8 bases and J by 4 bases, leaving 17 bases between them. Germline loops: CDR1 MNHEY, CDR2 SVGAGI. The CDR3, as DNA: TGTGCCAGCGGCCCCACAGGGAGCAGCTATGGCTACACCTTC. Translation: CASGPTGSSYGYTF.

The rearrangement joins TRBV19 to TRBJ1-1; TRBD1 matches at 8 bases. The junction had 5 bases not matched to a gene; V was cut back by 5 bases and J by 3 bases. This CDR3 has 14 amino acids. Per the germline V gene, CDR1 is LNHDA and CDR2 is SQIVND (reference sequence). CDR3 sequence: CASSPRDRYTEAFF. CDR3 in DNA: TGTGCCAGTAGTCCCCGGGACAGGTACACTGAAGCTTTCTTT.

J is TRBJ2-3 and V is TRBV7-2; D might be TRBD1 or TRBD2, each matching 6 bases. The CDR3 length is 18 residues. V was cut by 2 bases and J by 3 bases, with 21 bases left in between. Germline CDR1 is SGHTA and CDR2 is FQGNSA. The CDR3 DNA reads TGTGCCAGCAGCTTACTCACTCGGAAAGGGGGGAGGACAGATACGCAGTATTTT. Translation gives CASSLLTRKGGRTDTQYF.

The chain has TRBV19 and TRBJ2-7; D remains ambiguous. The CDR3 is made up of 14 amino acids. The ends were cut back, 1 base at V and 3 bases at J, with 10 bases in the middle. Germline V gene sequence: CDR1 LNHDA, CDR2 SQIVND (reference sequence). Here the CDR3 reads CASSIGPHGYEQYF. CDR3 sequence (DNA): TGTGCCAGTAGTATAGGACCACACGGCTACGAGCAGTACTTC.

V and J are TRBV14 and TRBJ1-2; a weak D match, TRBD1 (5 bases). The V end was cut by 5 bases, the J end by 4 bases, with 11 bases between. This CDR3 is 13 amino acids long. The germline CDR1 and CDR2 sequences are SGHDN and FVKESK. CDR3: CASSSIDSYGYTF. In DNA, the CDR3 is TGTGCCAGCAGCTCAATCGACAGCTATGGCTACACCTTC.

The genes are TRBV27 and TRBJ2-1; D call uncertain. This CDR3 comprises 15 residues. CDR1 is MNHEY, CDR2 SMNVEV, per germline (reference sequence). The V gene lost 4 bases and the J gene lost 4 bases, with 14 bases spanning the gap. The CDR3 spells CASSSPGPPYNEQFF. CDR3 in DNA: TGTGCCAGCAGTTCCCCGGGCCCACCTTACAATGAGCAGTTCTTC.

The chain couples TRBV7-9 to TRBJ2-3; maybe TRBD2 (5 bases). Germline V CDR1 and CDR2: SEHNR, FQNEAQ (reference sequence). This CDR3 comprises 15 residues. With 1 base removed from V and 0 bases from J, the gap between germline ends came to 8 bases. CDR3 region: CASSLGLASTDTQYF. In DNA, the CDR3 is TGTGCCAGCAGCTTAGGGCTAGCAAGCACAGATACGCAGTATTTT.

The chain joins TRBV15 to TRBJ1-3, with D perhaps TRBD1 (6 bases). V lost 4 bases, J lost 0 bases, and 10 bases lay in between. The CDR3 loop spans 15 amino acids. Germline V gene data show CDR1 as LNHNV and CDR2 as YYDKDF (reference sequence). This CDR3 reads CATSIQGSSGNTIYF. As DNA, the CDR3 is TGTGCCACCAGCATACAGGGTTCCTCTGGAAACACCATATATTTT.

The CDR3 loop reads CASSLTHPRLPNTYEQYF. In DNA form, the CDR3 reads TGTGCCAGCAGCCTTACTCATCCTAGGCTCCCCAACACCTACGAGCAGTACTTC. The chain links TRBV21-1 to TRBJ2-7; TRBD2 is the table's D call and was not checked against the DNA. TRBV21-1 is marked as a pseudogene. The CDR3 is made up of 18 amino acids.

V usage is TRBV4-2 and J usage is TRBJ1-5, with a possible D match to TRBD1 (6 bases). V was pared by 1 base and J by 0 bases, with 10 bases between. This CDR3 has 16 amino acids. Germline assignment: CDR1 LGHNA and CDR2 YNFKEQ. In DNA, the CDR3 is TGTGCCAGCAGCCAAGGGGGGCTCCTTAGCAATCAGCCCCAGCATTTT. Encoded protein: CASSQGGLLSNQPQHF.